Listed below are T cell receptor beta chains from one sample, sequenced in a study of a mutant IDH1 vaccine in newly diagnosed glioma. Produced via immunoSEQ multiplex PCR; TCRdb's table is partial and in-frame only. Here the sample spans over 75,000 clones, 80% to 90% being singletons. Sample: PBMCs, taken from a glioma patient treated with radiotherapy, temozolomide or both. Every receptor here comes from a woman aged 45 to 65 with glioma. CDR3s include the opening cysteine and the closing phenylalanine or tryptophan. D genes are given only for firm matches. Clone sizes are given selectively: once, few, many, or a class where the clone is expanded.

15,.,TRBV4-1,.,TRBJ1-6,CASSSRQDYNSPLHF,TGCGCCAGCAGCAGTAGACAAGACTATAATTCACCCCTCCACTTT
13,.,TRBV5-1,few,TRBJ1-3,CASSLGSGNTIYF,TGCGCCAGCAGCTTGGGTTCCGGAAACACCATATATTTT
15,TRBD1,TRBV9,.,TRBJ2-7,CASSEGGQVGYEQYF,TGTGCCAGCAGCGAGGGGGGACAGGTCGGGTACGAGCAGTACTTC
15,.,TRBV19,once,TRBJ2-2,CASSIAQGGTGELFF,TGTGCCAGTAGTATCGCCCAGGGGGGGACCGGGGAGCTGTTTTTT
12,.,TRBV5-1,.,TRBJ2-3,CASSLGADTQYF,TGCGCCAGCAGCTTGGGCGCAGATACGCAGTATTTT
11,.,TRBV19,.,TRBJ2-7,CASSSRYEQYF,TGTGCCAGTAGCTCCCGTTACGAGCAGTACTTC
13,.,TRBV5-4,.,TRBJ1-4,CASSLDGYEKLFF,TGTGCCAGCAGCTTGGACGGCTATGAAAAACTGTTTTTT
17,.,TRBV7-9,.,TRBJ1-6,CASSFQTERRLISPLHF,TGTGCCAGCAGCTTCCAGACAGAAAGGAGGCTCATTTCACCCCTCCACTTT
12,.,TRBV30,.,TRBJ1-1,CAWRAGPTEAFF,TGTGCCTGGAGGGCGGGACCCACTGAAGCTTTCTTT
17,TRBD1,TRBV5-1,few,TRBJ1-2,CASSLGTGGILSYGYTF,TGCGCCAGCAGCTTGGGAACAGGGGGCATATTAAGCTATGGCTACACCTTC
13,.,TRBV6-1,.,TRBJ2-5,CASSPRGAETQYF,TGTGCCAGCAGTCCACGGGGCGCGGAGACCCAGTACTTC
18,TRBD2,TRBV9,.,TRBJ2-6,CASSSRLAGFSGANVLTF,TGTGCCAGCAGCTCCCGACTAGCGGGCTTCTCTGGGGCCAACGTCCTGACTTTC
14,TRBD2,TRBV19,.,TRBJ2-2,CASSIGGGTGELFF,TGTGCCAGTAGTATAGGCGGGGGCACCGGGGAGCTGTTTTTT
14,.,TRBV27,.,TRBJ2-7,CASSPRASLYEQYF,TGTGCCAGCAGCCCTAGGGCCTCTCTTTACGAGCAGTACTTC
14,TRBD1,TRBV10-3,.,TRBJ1-3,CAIKTGDSGNTIYF,TGTGCCATCAAAACAGGGGACTCTGGAAACACCATATATTTT
14,TRBD1,TRBV6-4,.,TRBJ1-2,CASSVGTGNYGYTF,TGTGCCAGCAGTGTTGGGACAGGGAACTATGGCTACACCTTC
14,.,TRBV11-3,.,TRBJ2-7,CASSLGQFGYEQYF,TGTGCCAGCAGCCTAGGACAGTTTGGATACGAGCAGTACTTC
14,.,TRBV5-1,.,TRBJ2-7,CASRTGTQTYEQYF,TGCGCCAGCAGGACCGGGACTCAGACTTACGAGCAGTACTTC
13,.,TRBV5-4,once,TRBJ2-5,CASSWEVQETQYF,TGTGCCAGCAGCTGGGAAGTCCAAGAGACCCAGTACTTC
15,.,TRBV4-2,.,TRBJ2-7,CASSLRDEGAYEQYF,TGTGCCAGCAGCCTCCGGGATGAAGGGGCCTACGAGCAGTACTTC
16,TRBD2,TRBV28,.,TRBJ2-7,CASTEVGAGGGYEQYF,TGTGCCAGCACCGAAGTCGGGGCGGGAGGAGGCTACGAGCAGTACTTC
14,.,TRBV7-2,.,TRBJ2-2,CASTLSRNTGELFF,TGTGCCAGCACCTTATCCCGGAACACCGGGGAGCTGTTTTTT
15,TRBD1,TRBV7-2,.,TRBJ2-5,CASSLVQGAFETQYF,TGTGCCAGCAGCTTAGTCCAGGGGGCTTTTGAGACCCAGTACTTC
15,.,TRBV28,.,TRBJ1-1,CASSSTGAMNTEAFF,TGTGCCAGCAGCTCGACAGGAGCCATGAACACTGAAGCTTTCTTT
14,TRBD2,TRBV30,.,TRBJ2-2,CAWSVLAGTGELFF,TGTGCCTGGAGTGTGCTAGCGGGCACCGGGGAGCTGTTTTTT
11,.,TRBV5-4,once,TRBJ1-3,CASSQRNTIYF,TGTGCCAGCAGCCAGCGAAACACCATATATTTT
16,TRBD2,TRBV5-1,once,TRBJ2-1,CASSWLGAGDHNEQFF,TGCGCCAGCAGCTGGTTGGGAGCGGGAGACCACAATGAGCAGTTCTTC
16,TRBD2,TRBV7-9,once,TRBJ2-5,CASSLPGTSGQETQYF,TGTGCCAGCAGCTTACCCGGGACTAGCGGGCAAGAGACCCAGTACTTC
13,.,TRBV6-1,.,TRBJ2-1,CASSEWSDNEQFF,TGTGCCAGCAGTGAATGGTCCGACAATGAGCAGTTCTTC
16,TRBD1,TRBV4-2,.,TRBJ1-1,CASSEHKGQRNTEAFF,TGTGCCAGCAGCGAGCACAAGGGACAGAGGAACACTGAAGCTTTCTTT
13,.,TRBV15,.,TRBJ1-1,CATSRDPATEAFF,TGTGCCACCAGCAGAGACCCCGCAACCGAAGCTTTCTTT
13,.,TRBV6-6,.,TRBJ1-5,CASRTTSNQPQHF,TGTGCCTCTCGGACCACTAGCAATCAGCCCCAGCATTTT
16,TRBD2,TRBV5-1,.,TRBJ2-5,CASSLGLAGGGETQYF,TGCGCCAGCAGCCTGGGACTAGCGGGAGGAGGAGAGACCCAGTACTTC
15,TRBD1,TRBV19,.,TRBJ2-7,CASSPVDRDSYEQYF,TGTGCCAGTAGTCCTGTGGACAGGGATTCCTACGAGCAGTACTTC
16,TRBD2,TRBV10-1,.,TRBJ2-3,CASSPSGVTSTDTQYF,TGCGCCAGCAGTCCAAGCGGGGTAACTAGCACAGATACGCAGTATTTT
18,TRBD1,TRBV5-6,.,TRBJ1-2,CASSNENYRDRALYGYTF,TGTGCCAGCAGCAACGAAAACTACCGGGACAGGGCCCTCTATGGCTACACCTTC
14,.,TRBV11-1,.,TRBJ2-7,CASSTQTGPYEQYF,TGTGCCAGCAGCACCCAGACAGGCCCCTACGAGCAGTACTTC
16,.,TRBV19,once,TRBJ2-5,CASRPTRQGFWETQYF,TGTGCCAGTAGGCCAACCAGGCAGGGATTTTGGGAGACCCAGTACTTC
14,.,TRBV9,.,TRBJ1-6,CASSLDRSGSPLHF,TGTGCCAGCAGCCTTGACAGGTCAGGATCACCCCTCCACTTT
14,TRBD2,TRBV29-1,once,TRBJ2-5,CSVGLAGALETQYF,TGCAGCGTTGGGCTAGCGGGAGCATTGGAGACCCAGTACTTC
15,.,TRBV28,.,TRBJ2-5,CASSSHVGKEETQYF,TGTGCCAGCAGTTCCCACGTGGGAAAGGAGGAGACCCAGTACTTC
14,.,TRBV28,few,TRBJ1-1,CASSPQHKNTEAFF,TGTGCCAGCAGTCCTCAACACAAGAACACTGAAGCTTTCTTT
12,.,TRBV13,.,TRBJ2-3,CASSLGPTTQYF,TGTGCCAGCAGCTTAGGCCCTACCACGCAGTATTTT
13,.,TRBV10-1,once,TRBJ2-1,CASSWREDNEQFF,TGCGCCAGCAGTTGGAGGGAGGACAATGAGCAGTTCTTC
14,.,TRBV5-4,.,TRBJ2-1,CASSPRGVGNEQFF,TGTGCCAGCAGCCCTAGAGGAGTTGGCAATGAGCAGTTCTTC
14,.,TRBV6-4,.,TRBJ2-5,CASSERGVVETQYF,TGTGCCAGCAGTGAAAGGGGGGTCGTGGAGACCCAGTACTTC
16,.,TRBV13,.,TRBJ2-1,CASSPPLLAGYNEQFF,TGTGCCAGCAGCCCACCCCTACTAGCTGGTTACAATGAGCAGTTCTTC
16,.,TRBV7-2,.,TRBJ2-1,CASSLGRGILRNEQFF,TGTGCCAGCAGCTTAGGACGAGGGATCCTGAGGAATGAGCAGTTCTTC
17,.,TRBV19,.,TRBJ2-7,CASSLTDSPLGLYEQYF,TGTGCCAGTAGTCTCACGGACTCTCCTCTAGGCCTCTACGAGCAGTACTTC
15,.,TRBV18,.,TRBJ1-2,CASSPPGGGGYGYTF,TGTGCCAGCTCACCACCCGGGGGAGGAGGTTATGGCTACACCTTC
15,.,TRBV11-3,.,TRBJ2-3,CASSLDGLSGDTQYF,TGTGCCAGCAGCTTAGATGGCCTATCGGGGGATACGCAGTATTTT
15,TRBD1,TRBV19,.,TRBJ2-2,CASHRQGARTGELFF,TGTGCCAGTCACCGACAGGGGGCGCGCACCGGGGAGCTGTTTTTT
11,TRBD1,TRBV6-6,once,TRBJ2-7,CASSWTGEQYF,TGTGCCAGCAGTTGGACAGGGGAGCAGTACTTC
13,.,TRBV28,.,TRBJ2-7,CASSRGGADEQYF,TGTGCCAGCAGTCGGGGCGGGGCGGACGAGCAGTACTTC
15,TRBD2,TRBV28,.,TRBJ2-4,CASIPLAATKNIQYF,TGTGCCAGCATCCCACTAGCGGCAACTAAAAACATTCAGTACTTC
16,TRBD1,TRBV6-1,.,TRBJ1-5,CASSGSIPTGQLPQHF,TGTGCCAGCAGTGGGTCCATCCCGACAGGGCAGCTGCCCCAGCATTTT
15,.,TRBV11-3,.,TRBJ1-5,CASNHGGDKNQPQHF,TGTGCCAGCAACCATGGGGGGGACAAAAATCAGCCCCAGCATTTT